Listed below are T cell receptor beta chains from one sample, sequenced in a study of pediatric ulcerative colitis. Sequencing used immunoSEQ multiplex PCR; TCRdb keeps in-frame clones, though not all of them. The sample holds roughly 70,000 clones, 86% seen once. Sequenced: blood. These receptors were collected from a boy between 10 and 17 years old with severe ulcerative colitis. Both conserved end residues are part of each CDR3. Fields, in order: CDR3 DNA, CDR3 protein, D gene, clone size, V gene, J gene. D genes are given only for firm matches. Clone size appears in some rows only: once, few, many, or a class for an expanded clone.

DNA: TGTGCCAGCAGTCCTTCACGGATGAGCTCCTACGAGCAGTACTTC
CDR3: CASSPSRMSSYEQYF
D: .
size: .
V: TRBV25-1
J: TRBJ2-7

DNA: TGTGCCAGCAGCTTAGGGCTAGCGGGAGTCTATCCCCCGTTCTTC
CDR3: CASSLGLAGVYPPFF
D: TRBD2
size: once
V: TRBV7-3
J: TRBJ2-1

DNA: TGTGCCAGCAGCTTAGATGGTAAAGTAAAGCAGTTCTTC
CDR3: CASSLDGKVKQFF
D: .
size: .
V: TRBV11-2
J: TRBJ2-1

DNA: TGTGCCAGCAGTGAGCTGAGACTAACTAACAATGAGCAGTTCTTC
CDR3: CASSELRLTNNEQFF
D: .
size: .
V: TRBV6-1
J: TRBJ2-1

DNA: TGTGCCACAAGACCCCTTTTTAGACAGAACACTGAAGCTTTCTTT
CDR3: CATRPLFRQNTEAFF
D: .
size: .
V: TRBV6-5
J: TRBJ1-1

DNA: TGTGCCAGCAGCAGTCGGGACAGAAACTTTTTGAACACTGAAGCTTTCTTT
CDR3: CASSSRDRNFLNTEAFF
D: .
size: .
V: TRBV21-1
J: TRBJ1-1

DNA: TGTGCCAGCAGCCCACTAGGGGCGGGAGGGCACAATGAGCAGTTCTTC
CDR3: CASSPLGAGGHNEQFF
D: TRBD2
size: few
V: TRBV7-3
J: TRBJ2-1

DNA: TGTGCCAGCAGCTTAGTTGGAATTGGGCCTCCCGGGGAGCTGTTTTTT
CDR3: CASSLVGIGPPGELFF
D: .
size: .
V: TRBV11-3
J: TRBJ2-2

DNA: TGTGCCAGCAGCTTTATCACCACCGGGGAGCTGTTTTTT
CDR3: CASSFITTGELFF
D: .
size: .
V: TRBV11-3
J: TRBJ2-2

DNA: TGCGCCAGCGCCACCGGGACTAACACCGGGGAGCTGTTTTTT
CDR3: CASATGTNTGELFF
D: .
size: .
V: TRBV4-1
J: TRBJ2-2

DNA: TGCAGCGTACAGGGATCGGGCAATCAGCCCCAGCATTTT
CDR3: CSVQGSGNQPQHF
D: .
size: few
V: TRBV29-1
J: TRBJ1-5

DNA: TGTGCCAGCAGCCCTAGTTTCAATGAGCAGTTCTTC
CDR3: CASSPSFNEQFF
D: .
size: .
V: TRBV6-6
J: TRBJ2-1

DNA: TGTGCCAGCAGTTACGCGGCGGGAGGGTCGGGCGAGCAGTACTTC
CDR3: CASSYAAGGSGEQYF
D: TRBD2
size: .
V: TRBV6-5
J: TRBJ2-7

DNA: TGTGCTAGCAGTCCGGGACTTGGTAGCTCCTACGAGCAGTACTTC
CDR3: CASSPGLGSSYEQYF
D: .
size: .
V: TRBV7-7
J: TRBJ2-7

DNA: TGCGCCAGCAGCGGGACTAGCGCCACGGGTGAGCAGTTCTTC
CDR3: CASSGTSATGEQFF
D: TRBD2
size: once
V: TRBV5-1
J: TRBJ2-1

DNA: TGCAGCGTTGAAGATCCCCGTAGCGGGAGAGTCTATGAGCAGTTCTTC
CDR3: CSVEDPRSGRVYEQFF
D: TRBD2
size: .
V: TRBV29-1
J: TRBJ2-1

DNA: TGTGCCAACTTATCGGTGATCCAAGAGACCCAGTACTTC
CDR3: CANLSVIQETQYF
D: .
size: once
V: TRBV6-6
J: TRBJ2-5

DNA: TGTGCCAGCAGCCAAGATAGTACCTTCTCTAAAGGGAGTGAGCAGTTCTTC
CDR3: CASSQDSTFSKGSEQFF
D: .
size: .
V: TRBV4-2
J: TRBJ2-1

DNA: TGTGCCAGCAGCCCCGAAAAATTGGTAGCGGAGACCCAGTACTTC
CDR3: CASSPEKLVAETQYF
D: .
size: .
V: TRBV7-3
J: TRBJ2-5

DNA: TGTGCCAGCACCGAGGGGCTCCGAGAGACCCAGTACTTC
CDR3: CASTEGLRETQYF
D: .
size: .
V: TRBV2
J: TRBJ2-5

DNA: TGTGCCAGCAGGTCTAGTGGATACTACGAGCAGTACTTC
CDR3: CASRSSGYYEQYF
D: .
size: .
V: TRBV27
J: TRBJ2-7